This T cell receptor beta chain was retrieved from a study of T cell responses to AZD1222 COVID-19 vaccine. The germline CDR1 and CDR2 sequences are MNHEY and SMNVEV (reference sequence). The CDR3 is 15 residues long. Trimming shortened V by 3 bases and J by 0 bases, and 9 bases separated the two germline ends. Concerning this clone: Its cognate antigen is unknown.

Overall study results and limits: Possibly, clonal diversity was underestimated; donors were largely white British and included more females. Spike-specific TCR depth and breadth grew after two AZD1222 doses.

Profiled with immunoSEQ multiplex PCR; TCRdb holds only in-frame clones, not every one. The data hold tens of thousands of clones, with just over 90% observed a single time. V gene TRBV27 combines with J gene TRBJ1-3, with D hard to call. The source material was peripheral blood, sampled 28 days after the second dose of the MenACWY control vaccine. This sequence originates from an adult who received the MenACWY meningococcal vaccine as a control. For the CDR3, the DNA is TGTGCCAGCAGTTTGTCCGGTTCCTCTGGAAACACCATATATTTT. This translates into CASSLSGSSGNTIYF.